This TCR beta chain was captured by sequencing in a study of T cell changes during pregnancy in multiple sclerosis. The table came from immunoSEQ multiplex PCR; TCRdb's copy has only in-frame clones and leaves some out. The table has tens of thousands of clones, 93% seen once; the top ten hold roughly 2.5%. CDR1 and CDR2 (germline): ENHRY, SYGVKD. J was trimmed by 3 bases and V by 2 bases; bases with no gene match: 4. The CDR3 contains 15 residues. Sequences were derived from peripheral blood, sampled in the second trimester of pregnancy. The V and J genes are TRBV10-3 and TRBJ1-2, with 9 bases matching TRBD1. The clonotype was recovered from a female donor with multiple sclerosis, enrolled in a pregnancy study. CDR3 bases: TGTGCCATCAGTGAGCCGCGGACAGGGGACTATGGCTACACCTTC. Translating gives CAISEPRTGDYGYTF.